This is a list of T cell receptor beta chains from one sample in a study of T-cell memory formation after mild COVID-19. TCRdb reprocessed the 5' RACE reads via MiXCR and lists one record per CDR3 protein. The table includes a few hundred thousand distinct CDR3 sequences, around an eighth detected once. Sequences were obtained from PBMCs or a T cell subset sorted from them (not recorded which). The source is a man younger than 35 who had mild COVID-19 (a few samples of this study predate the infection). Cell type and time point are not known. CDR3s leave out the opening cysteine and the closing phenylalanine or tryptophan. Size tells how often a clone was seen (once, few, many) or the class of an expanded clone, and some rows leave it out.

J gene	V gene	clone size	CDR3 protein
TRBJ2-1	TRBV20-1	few	SASSASGGDNEQF
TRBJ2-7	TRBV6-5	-	ASSSGGTPYYEQY
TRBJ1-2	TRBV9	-	ASQGTYNYGYT
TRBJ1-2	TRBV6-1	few	ASSVGTATGYT
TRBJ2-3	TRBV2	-	ASVRFTDTQY
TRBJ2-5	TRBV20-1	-	SARVAGGKETQY
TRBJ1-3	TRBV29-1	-	SVEDGSANSGNTIY
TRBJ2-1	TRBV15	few	ATSRASGGYNEQF
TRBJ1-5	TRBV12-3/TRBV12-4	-	ASSAEWGREYQPQH
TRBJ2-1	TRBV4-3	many	ASSQEVAGGYNEQF
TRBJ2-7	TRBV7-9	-	ASSPSSAEQY
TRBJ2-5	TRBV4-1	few	ASSQADRETQY
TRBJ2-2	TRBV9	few	ASSVGLEDWTGELF
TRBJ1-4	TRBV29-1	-	SVSKGLHNEKLF
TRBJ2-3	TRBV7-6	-	ASSLGAGSGTDTQY
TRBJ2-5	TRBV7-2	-	ASSLVLYQETQY
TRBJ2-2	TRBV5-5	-	ASSLGPSDTGELF
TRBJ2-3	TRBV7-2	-	ASTKYTDTQY
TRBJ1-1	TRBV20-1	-	SAETPLWTEAF
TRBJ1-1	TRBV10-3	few	AIRTGGPNTEAF
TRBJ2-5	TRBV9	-	ASSSTSGRGETQY
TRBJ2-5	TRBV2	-	ASRVTTGGDQETQY
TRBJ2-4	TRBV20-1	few	SANGLAKNIQY
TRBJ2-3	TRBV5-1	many	ASSLEFTDTQY
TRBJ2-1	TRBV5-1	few	ASSSPSGSYNEQF
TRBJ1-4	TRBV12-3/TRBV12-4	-	ASSSPPGEKLF
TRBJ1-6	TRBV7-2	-	ASSSPFPRGPSSYNSPLH
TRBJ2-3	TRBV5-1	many	ASSLRASGEDTQY
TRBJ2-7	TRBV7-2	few	ASSLGEGLYEQY
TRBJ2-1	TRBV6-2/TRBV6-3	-	ASRRLGGGQSSYNEQF
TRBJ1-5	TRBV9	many	ASSVGGQLNQPQH
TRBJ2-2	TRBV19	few	ASILSHHTGELF
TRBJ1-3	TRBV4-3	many	ASSQDGESSGNTIY
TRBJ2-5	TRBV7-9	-	ASTSGETQY
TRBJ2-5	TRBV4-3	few	ASSPDSGQETQY
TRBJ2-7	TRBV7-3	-	ASSLASGAPYEQY
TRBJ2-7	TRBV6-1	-	ASSDANEQY
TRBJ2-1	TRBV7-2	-	ASRDRGSRFSYNEQF
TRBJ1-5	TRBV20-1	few	SALPRGLGNQPQH
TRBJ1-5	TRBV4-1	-	ASSLTQGAGQPQH
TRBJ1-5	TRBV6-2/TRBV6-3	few	ASRDNTGTPPNQPQH
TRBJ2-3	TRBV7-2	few	ASSLGRRPLSPDTQY
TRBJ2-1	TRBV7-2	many	ASSSLPAGGGNEQF
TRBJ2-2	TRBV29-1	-	SVAPAGGQGAGELF
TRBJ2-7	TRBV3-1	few	ASSQNPSGHEQY
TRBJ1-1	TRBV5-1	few	ASSLAPTSRGTNTEAF
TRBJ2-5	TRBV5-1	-	ASSRHQETQY
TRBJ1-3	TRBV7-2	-	ASSLVRNAPTY
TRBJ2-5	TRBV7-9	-	ASSPPSPGLAGEETQY
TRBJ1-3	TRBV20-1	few	SARVANSGNTIY
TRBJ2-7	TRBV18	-	ASSPVVDGLEQY
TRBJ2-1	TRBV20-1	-	SARDPRTHNEQF
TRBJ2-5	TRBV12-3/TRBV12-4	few	ASRGTSGVQETQY
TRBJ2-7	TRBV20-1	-	SARDRGRYEQY
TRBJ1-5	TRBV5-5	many	ASSATWPQDQPQH
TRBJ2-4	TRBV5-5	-	ASSLTPLDSWSLC
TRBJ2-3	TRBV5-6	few	ASRGLADTQY
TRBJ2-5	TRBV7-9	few	ASSLVGSVETQY
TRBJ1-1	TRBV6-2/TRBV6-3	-	ATNHPRSRPEAF
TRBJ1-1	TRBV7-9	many	ASETGSGMNTEAF